This TCR beta chain originates from a study of T cell changes during pregnancy in multiple sclerosis (dated by TCRdb to the late 2010s). Some background on the complete study: The study examined how the T cell repertoire changed over the course of pregnancy in women with multiple sclerosis.

About this clone itself: Its antigen has not been determined. Base qualities are not recorded, but no much larger clone differs from it by a single base.

The library was made by the immunoSEQ multiplex PCR assay. TCRdb holds this immuneACCESS table with in-frame rearrangements only. Some clones are missing; in checked studies, unresolved V genes explain under half, and the rest has no known cause. Present in this sample are about 110,000 clones, about nine tenths of which were seen just once. The ten largest clonotypes hold 0.65% to 0.9% of the sample. The specimen comprised peripheral blood, sampled in the third trimester of pregnancy. This sequence originates from a female donor in good health, enrolled as a control in a pregnancy study.

The sequenced DNA: TGTGCCAGCAGCTTAGGCGCACCGCTTAGCACAGATACGCAGTATTTT. The translation is CASSLGAPLSTDTQYF. The rearrangement joined TRBV11-3 to TRBJ2-3, with the D gene not clear enough to name. CDR3 length: 16 amino acids, cysteine to phenylalanine. The only DNA kept is the CDR3, 48 bases in frame from the first base. Taken from the germline V gene, the CDR1 and CDR2 loops are SGHNT and YENEEA. V is clipped by 1 base and J by 0 bases, and the sequence between their germline boundaries is 11 bases long.